The 10 T cell receptor beta chains below all came from one sample that was sequenced in a study of brain T cells in children with intractable seizures. Only in-frame clones appear in the TCRdb table, and some are missing; sequencing was by immunoSEQ multiplex PCR. The sample gives around 80,000 clones, about 90% of which show up once; approximately 25% is in the top ten. The sequences come from peripheral blood, collected at surgery. Receptor source: a girl aged 2 to 9 with Rasmussen encephalitis and intractable seizures.

This clone was recorded only once. This chain uses TRBV5-5 with TRBJ2-5; 9 nucleotides align to TRBD1. This CDR3 comprises 16 residues. V lost 2 bases to trimming and J lost 4 bases; unmatched junction nucleotides: 9. Germline-derived CDR1 and CDR2 are SGHKS and YYEKEE (reference sequence). The CDR3 coding sequence is TGTGCCAGCAGCTTTCCGGGACAGGGAGGAGGAGAGACCCAGTACTTC. It encodes CASSFPGQGGGETQYF.

This chain links TRBV5-5 with TRBJ1-2; the D gene is possibly TRBD1 (5 bases). Trimming removed 4 bases at V and 3 bases at J, with 16 bases between. The germline CDR1 and CDR2 sequences are SGHKS and YYEKEE (reference sequence). The CDR3 sequence is 15 residues long. The CDR3 sequence: CASSPHRGSHYGYTF. The CDR3 DNA follows: TGTGCCAGCAGCCCCCATCGGGGCTCCCACTATGGCTACACCTTC.

The chain employs TRBV3-1 (or the pseudogene TRBV3-2) and TRBJ1-1; D uncertain. The CDR3 covers 13 residues. The germline V gene has CDR1 LGHDT and CDR2 YNNKEL (reference sequence). V lost 0 bases, J lost 5 bases, and 7 bases lay in between. The CDR3 here is CASSQDFSTEAFF. CDR3 coding DNA: TGTGCCAGCAGCCAAGATTTCTCGACTGAAGCTTTCTTT.

The chain carries TRBV5-6 and TRBJ2-5, with unresolved D. Trimming took 1 base from V and 5 from J, leaving 12 bases between them. Per germline, CDR1 SGHDT and CDR2 YYEEEE. This CDR3 comprises 14 residues. In DNA form, the CDR3 reads TGTGCCAGCAGCTTGATGTTACCTCCTGAGACCCAGTACTTC. This encodes CASSLMLPPETQYF.

V gene TRBV7-7 combines with J gene TRBJ1-3, with D perhaps matching TRBD1 (6 bases). There are 15 residues in the CDR3. Germline V lookup: CDR1 SSHAT, CDR2 FNYEAQ (reference sequence). V was trimmed by 1 base and J by 4 bases, leaving 11 bases between them. The CDR3 nucleotides are TGTGCCAGCAGCTTAGGCCAGGGGCCGGGAAACACCATATATTTT. It specifies CASSLGQGPGNTIYF.

The sample holds one count of this clone. The gene calls are TRBV3-1 (or the pseudogene TRBV3-2) and TRBJ2-4; D is undetermined. The CDR3 is 14 amino acids. V shed 3 bases and J shed 0 bases, with 6 bases lying between them. The germline CDR1 and CDR2 sequences are LGHDT and YNNKEL (reference sequence). DNA for the CDR3: TGTGCCAGCAGCCATGCGGCAGCCAAAAACATTCAGTACTTC. It codes for CASSHAAAKNIQYF.

The chain carries TRBV24-1 and TRBJ2-3; D ambiguous. Germline V CDR1 and CDR2: KGHDR, SFDVKD. V was cut by 1 base and J by 3 bases, with 7 bases left in between. The CDR3 covers 14 residues. CDR3 bases: TGTGCCACCAGTGATTTTGGGTTGACAGATACGCAGTATTTT. Translating gives CATSDFGLTDTQYF.

The rearrangement links TRBV9 to TRBJ1-2, with D perhaps matching TRBD1 (6 bases). Between the trimmed V and J ends, which lost 0 bases and 4 bases, there was a span of 7 bases. Looked up from germline, CDR1 is SGDLS and CDR2 is YYNGEE. This CDR3 has 13 residues. DNA for the CDR3: TGTGCCAGCAGCGTAGGGGGGCTCTATGGCTACACCTTC. Protein sequence: CASSVGGLYGYTF.

The rearrangement uses TRBV7-9 and TRBJ1-4; D remains unclear. This CDR3 comprises 15 residues. Germline lookup yields CDR1 SEHNR and CDR2 FQNEAQ (reference sequence). The V and J ends lost 2 bases and 1 base respectively, with 8 bases between them. The CDR3 is CASSLPMKTNEKLFF. The CDR3 nucleotides are TGTGCCAGCAGCTTACCGATGAAAACTAATGAAAAACTGTTTTTT.

The chain couples TRBV9 to TRBJ2-1, with 9 bases identical to TRBD1. V shed 3 bases, J shed 6 bases, and the junction held 13 bases outside the gene matches. CDR1 is SGDLS and CDR2 is YYNGEE in the germline V gene. The CDR3 has 17 residues. The CDR3 coding sequence is TGTGCCAGCAGCGCCTATCCGGGACAGGGAATTATCAATGAGCAGTTCTTC. It is translated as CASSAYPGQGIINEQFF.